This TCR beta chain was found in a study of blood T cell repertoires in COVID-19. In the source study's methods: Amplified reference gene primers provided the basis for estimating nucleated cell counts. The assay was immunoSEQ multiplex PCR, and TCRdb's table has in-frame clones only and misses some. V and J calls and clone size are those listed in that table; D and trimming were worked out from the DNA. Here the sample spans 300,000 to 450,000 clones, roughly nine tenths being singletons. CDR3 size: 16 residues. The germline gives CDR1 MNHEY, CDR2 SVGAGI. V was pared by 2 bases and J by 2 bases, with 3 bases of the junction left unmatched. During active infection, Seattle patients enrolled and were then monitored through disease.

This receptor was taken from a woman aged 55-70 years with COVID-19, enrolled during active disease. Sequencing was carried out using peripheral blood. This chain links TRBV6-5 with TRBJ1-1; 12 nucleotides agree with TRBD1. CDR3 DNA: TGTGCCAGCAGTTACCGGGACAGGGGGCCAAACACTGAAGCTTTCTTT. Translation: CASSYRDRGPNTEAFF.